Listed below are T cell receptor beta chains from one sample, sequenced in a study of cytomegalovirus exposure and HLA in healthy donors. Some clones are missing from TCRdb's copy, which holds only in-frame ones; the method was immunoSEQ multiplex PCR. Among roughly 150,000 clones listed, 81% were seen once. The sample taken for sequencing was PBMCs. The receptors were sampled from a man over 45 in good health and CMV-seropositive. Each CDR3 is given with its conserved first and last residue. D genes are given only for firm matches. Part of the rows lack a size; the others show once, few, many or a class for expanded clones.

>TRBJ1-2|-|TRBV6-5|TRBD1
CASSYGRTGNYGYTF
TGTGCCAGCAGTTACGGGCGGACAGGGAACTATGGCTACACCTTC
>TRBJ2-7|-|TRBV28|TRBD1
CASSPLRDRIYEQYF
TGTGCCAGCAGTCCCCTCCGGGACAGGATCTACGAGCAGTACTTC
>TRBJ1-4|-|TRBV27|-
CASSLLNQGEKLFF
TGTGCCAGCAGTTTATTGAACCAGGGGGAAAAACTGTTTTTT
>TRBJ2-1|-|TRBV29-1|-
CSVGTTYNEQFF
TGCAGCGTTGGGACTACTTACAATGAGCAGTTCTTC
>TRBJ2-1|-|TRBV29-1|-
CSVEVNRGGEQFF
TGCAGCGTTGAAGTTAATAGGGGAGGAGAGCAGTTCTTC
>TRBJ2-3|-|TRBV10-3|TRBD2
CAISEGLAGRGTDTQYF
TGTGCCATCAGTGAAGGGCTAGCGGGGAGGGGCACAGATACGCAGTATTTT
>TRBJ1-1|-|TRBV27|-
CASSLKDSHTEAFF
TGTGCCAGCAGTTTAAAGGACAGCCACACTGAAGCTTTCTTT
>TRBJ1-6|once|TRBV27|TRBD1
CASSLGTGYSPLHF
TGTGCCAGCAGTCTCGGGACAGGTTATTCACCCCTCCACTTT
>TRBJ2-2|-|TRBV6-4|TRBD2
CASSDEAGVGELFF
TGTGCCAGCAGTGACGAGGCGGGGGTCGGGGAGCTGTTTTTT
>TRBJ2-1|-|TRBV11-1|-
CASSYGLSSYNEQFF
TGTGCCAGCAGCTACGGGTTAAGCTCCTACAATGAGCAGTTCTTC
>TRBJ1-2|once|TRBV5-1|-
CASSFRGEAGYTF
TGCGCCAGCAGCTTTCGGGGGGAGGCTGGCTACACCTTC
>TRBJ2-2|-|TRBV2|TRBD1
CASSTGQGTGELFF
TGTGCCAGCAGTACAGGACAGGGAACCGGGGAGCTGTTTTTT
>TRBJ1-2|-|TRBV5-1|-
CASSLTAPYGYTF
TGCGCCAGCAGCTTAACAGCCCCGTATGGCTACACCTTC
>TRBJ2-7|once|TRBV2|TRBD2
CASSEATSGGAIAYEQYF
TGTGCCAGCAGTGAAGCCACTAGCGGGGGGGCCATCGCCTACGAGCAGTACTTC
>TRBJ1-2|-|TRBV28|-
CASSTGPGRGYGYTF
TGTGCCAGCAGTACCGGGCCGGGCAGGGGTTATGGCTACACCTTC
>TRBJ1-6|-|TRBV5-1|TRBD1
CASSLEQGAGSPLHF
TGCGCCAGCAGCTTGGAACAGGGGGCTGGATCACCCCTCCACTTT
>TRBJ2-3|-|TRBV4-3|TRBD2
CASSPTRSGRGDTQYF
TGCGCCAGCAGCCCAACTAGGAGCGGGAGGGGAGATACGCAGTATTTT
>TRBJ2-7|-|TRBV7-6|-
CASSLGAYEQYF
TGTGCCAGCAGCTTAGGCGCCTACGAGCAGTACTTC